A single sample is the source of the 10 T cell receptor beta chains below, sequenced in a study of monozygotic twins with inflammatory bowel disease. TCRdb reworked the 5' RACE reads into one entry per CDR3 protein, no DNA. The table lists approximately 330,000 distinct CDR3 sequences, with approximately 2% in the top ten. Source material: blood. These receptors were obtained from a human donor with ulcerative colitis or Crohn's disease, or a healthy co-twin of an affected twin (not recorded which).

The chain joins TRBV6-1 to TRBJ1-2; TCRdb indicates TRBD1, and absent DNA this call remains unverified. Looked up from germline, CDR1 is MNHNS and CDR2 is SASEGT. The CDR3 has 15 residues. CDR3 loop: CASSPNGGGLGGYTF.

This chain uses TRBV20-1 with TRBJ1-5. The CDR3 consists of 12 residues. The V gene's germline CDR1 is DFQATT and CDR2 SNEGSKA (reference sequence). The CDR3 protein is CSARDPDQPQHF.

V gene TRBV12-3 or TRBV12-4 combines with J gene TRBJ2-5. The CDR3 spans 14 residues. The CDR3 loop reads CASSLESIQETQYF.

This rearrangement joins TRBV5-1 to TRBJ2-1; TCRdb's D call of TRBD2 is untestable without DNA. The CDR3 loop spans 16 amino acids. Germline V lookup: CDR1 SGHRS, CDR2 YFSETQ. The CDR3 reads CASSPQVQREGNEQFF.

This chain uses TRBV19 with TRBJ2-3; the D call of TRBD1 rests on TCRdb alone, since no DNA is present to check it. This CDR3 comprises 15 residues. Germline V gene data show CDR1 as LNHDA and CDR2 as SQIVND (reference sequence). This chain's CDR3 is CASRADRIIGDTQYF.

J is TRBJ2-4 and V is TRBV19. The CDR3 extends over 15 amino acids. The V gene's germline CDR1 is LNHDA and CDR2 SQIVND (reference sequence). This CDR3 reads CASSYGGSALNIQYF. Complete variable domain (other parts from reference TRBV19 and TRBJ2-4): DGGITQSPKYLFRKEGQNVTLSCEQNLNHDAMYWYRQDPGQGLRLIYYSQIVNDFQKGDIAEGYSVSREKKESFPLTVTSAQKNPTAFYLCASSYGGSALNIQYFGAGTRLSVL.

The genes are TRBV3-1 and TRBJ1-5; TCRdb's D call of TRBD1 is untestable without DNA. This CDR3 spans 19 amino acids. Germline assignment: CDR1 LGHDT and CDR2 YNNKEL (reference sequence). This chain's CDR3 is CASRGGTGGNLGQIQPQHF.

The chain combines TRBV11-2 with TRBJ2-7. Looked up from germline, CDR1 is SGHAT and CDR2 is FQNNGV. CDR3 size: 13 residues. CDR3 amino acids: CASSPKDSYEQYF.

The V gene is TRBV9, the J gene TRBJ2-2; TCRdb's assignment of TRBD1 cannot be checked, as there is no DNA. Germline CDR1 is SGDLS and CDR2 is YYNGEE. The CDR3 spans 14 residues. The CDR3 is CASSVVAGLGELFF.

The chain is built from TRBV5-1 and TRBJ2-7; TCRdb's D gene call, TRBD1, goes unchecked for lack of DNA. This CDR3 comprises 13 residues. Looked up from germline, CDR1 is SGHRS and CDR2 is YFSETQ. CDR3 region: CASRPDSSYEQYF. Complete variable domain (other parts from reference TRBV5-1 and TRBJ2-7): KAGVTQTPRYLIKTRGQQVTLSCSPISGHRSVSWYQQTPGQGLQFLFEYFSETQRNKGNFPGRFSGRQFSNSRSEMNVSTLELGDSALYLCASRPDSSYEQYFGPGTRLTVT.